The 17 T cell receptor beta chains reported below all come from one sample, sequenced in a study of T cell clonality in common variable immunodeficiency (dated by TCRdb to about 2015). Results the study describes overall, beyond this receptor: Reportedly, TCRbeta sequences from CVID had fewer deletions and N-nucleotide insertions, and highly modified clones with 13 or more V deletions were absent from CVID.

Library preparation used the immunoSEQ multiplex PCR assay. The table was pulled from immuneACCESS by TCRdb, which kept in-frame rearrangements only. Such tables lose some clones; where checked, under half of the loss comes from unresolved V genes, and the rest has no known cause. The table puts around 33,000 clones in this sample, none counted just once. The ten largest account for under 30% of the sample. The antigens these receptors bind are not known. The sample taken for sequencing was peripheral blood mononuclear cells. Receptors originate from a human donor with common variable immunodeficiency.

A remark on this clone: The read is 3 residues too short to cover the CDR3 end, so that end is filled in from the germline J gene. The chain employs TRBV7-2 and TRBJ2-2; 7 bases map to TRBD2. CDR3 length: 15 amino acids. Germline V gene sequence: CDR1 SGHTA, CDR2 FQGNSA. The junction had 3 bases not matched to a gene; V was cut back by 0 bases and J by 5 bases. This chain's CDR3 is CASSLAGGVTGELFF. The CDR3 bases that were read are TGTGCCAGCAGCTTAGCGGGAGGGGTGACCGGGGAG.

Of note for this clone: Read data end 3 residues before the CDR3 end; the end is taken from the germline J gene. This chain connects TRBV6-2 or TRBV6-3 to TRBJ2-3, with unresolved D. The CDR3 is made up of 14 amino acids. Germline V gene data show CDR1 as MNHEY and CDR2 as SVGEGT. The V end lost 8 bases, the J end lost 3 bases, and 15 bases lay between the germline ends. The CDR3 DNA, read in part, is TGTGCCAGCTCCTCTCAGCTAGTTACAGATACG. It yields the protein CASSSQLVTDT. The whole CDR3 sequence reads CASSSQLVTDTQYF.

As for this clone: The DNA ends 3 residues before the CDR3 does, and the rest of the CDR3 is filled in from the germline J gene. V is TRBV2 and J is TRBJ2-7; the D is unclear. Germline-derived CDR1 and CDR2 are SNHLY and FYNNEI. V dropped 4 bases and J dropped 4 bases, with 17 bases sitting between them. The CDR3 has 15 amino acids. CDR3 loop: CASSGARNTEYEQYF. The part of the CDR3 DNA that was read is TGTGCCAGCAGTGGGGCGAGAAATACGGAATACGAG. The entire variable domain, with the rest obtained from reference TRBV2 and TRBJ2-7, is as follows: EPEVTQTPSHQVTQMGQEVILRCVPISNHLYFYWYRQILGQKVEFLVSFYNNEISEKSEIFDDQFSVERPDGSNFTLKIRSTKLEDSAMYFCASSGARNTEYEQYFGPGTRLTVT.

This clone was picked up a small number of times. The CDR3 extends 3 residues past the end of the read, so its final part is completed from the germline J gene. This chain links TRBV2 with TRBJ1-5; the match to TRBD1 covers 7 bases. Per germline, CDR1 SNHLY and CDR2 FYNNEI. The CDR3 loop spans 18 amino acids. J gave up 1 base and V 4 bases, and 13 bases lay outside the gene matches. CDR3 DNA (partial): TGTGCCAGCAGTGGCCGGGTGGGGACAGCGGAGAGCAATCAGCCC. It is translated as CASSGRVGTAESNQP. The entire CDR3 sequence reads CASSGRVGTAESNQPQHF.

This clone was counted ten times or more. The CDR3 end is not reached by the read, which stops 3 residues before it; the germline J gene fills it in. The same CDR3 arises from other DNA sequences in this sample as well. This chain joins TRBV6-2 or TRBV6-3 and TRBJ2-7; D not certain. The length of the CDR3 is 11 residues. The V end was cut by 7 bases, the J end by 4 bases, with 8 bases between. In germline, CDR1 is MNHEY, CDR2 SVGEGT. The CDR3 DNA, read in part, is TGTGCCAGCACCTCCTCTTACGAG. Protein: CASTSSYE. In full, the CDR3 reads CASTSSYEQYF.

This clone was counted at least ten times. The CDR3 end falls 3 residues outside the read, so it is completed with the germline J gene. This rearrangement joins TRBV7-2 to TRBJ2-5; D perhaps matches TRBD2 (6 bases). Germline V gives CDR1 SGHTA, CDR2 FQGNSA. This CDR3 has 15 amino acids. V was cut by 4 bases and J by 6 bases, with 18 bases left in between. Partial CDR3 DNA: TGTGCCAGCAGCTCCCCGGTCGGGGGAACTAAGACC. The encoded protein is CASSSPVGGTKT. The full CDR3 is CASSSPVGGTKTQYF.

This clone was found a few times. The read is 3 residues too short to cover the CDR3 end, so that end is filled in from the germline J gene. The chain employs TRBV6-2 or TRBV6-3 and TRBJ1-3; no clear D gene. Between the trimmed V and J ends, which lost 5 bases and 0 bases, there was a span of 14 bases. The CDR3 is made up of 16 amino acids. Per germline, CDR1 MNHEY and CDR2 SVGEGT. CDR3 DNA (partial): TGTGCCAGCAGTAAACGCCGACTGAGCTCTGGAAACACC. The encoded protein is CASSKRRLSSGNT. The entire CDR3 protein is CASSKRRLSSGNTIYF.

This clone was seen only a few times. The read falls 3 residues short of the CDR3 end, and the missing part is taken from the germline J gene. The chain recombines TRBV11-2 with TRBJ2-1; 10 nucleotides line up with TRBD2. J gave up 9 bases and V 0 bases, and 5 bases lay outside the gene matches. There are 15 residues in the CDR3. Per germline, CDR1 SGHAT and CDR2 FQNNGV. The sequenced part of the CDR3 DNA is TGTGCCAGCAGCTTAGAAGCGGGAGGGCCTAGTGAG. Encoded protein: CASSLEAGGPSE. From start to end, the CDR3 is CASSLEAGGPSEQFF.

There are a few counts of this clone. The sequenced fragment ends 3 residues before the CDR3 boundary, so the rest is inferred from the germline J gene. V gene TRBV7-9 combines with J gene TRBJ2-1, with D tentatively TRBD2 (6 bases). V lost 4 bases to trimming and J lost 7 bases, with 8 bases between them. Germline values: CDR1 SEHNR, CDR2 FQNEAQ (reference sequence). The CDR3 consists of 12 residues. CDR3 bases read: TGTGCCAGCAGCTCCGGGGGAAATGAG. Its translation: CASSSGGNE. The whole CDR3 sequence reads CASSSGGNEQFF.

The sample holds many counts of this clone. The read stops 3 residues short of the end of the CDR3; the missing end is completed from the germline J gene. The chain couples TRBV7-9 to TRBJ2-1; tentatively, D is TRBD2 (5 bases). Trimming took 6 bases from V and 4 from J, leaving 10 bases between them. The CDR3 extends over 13 amino acids. Germline V CDR1 and CDR2: SEHNR, FQNEAQ (reference sequence). The CDR3 bases that were read are TGTGCCAGCAGTTCCGGACTGTACAATGAG. Amino acid sequence: CASSSGLYNE. In full, the CDR3 is CASSSGLYNEQFF.

Concerning this clone itself: The read gets to within 3 residues of the CDR3 end, and the germline J gene fills in the rest. The rearrangement uses TRBV7-2 and TRBJ1-1; D unclear. V dropped 6 bases and J dropped 4 bases, with 15 bases sitting between them. In germline, CDR1 is SGHTA, CDR2 FQGNSA. The CDR3 spans 14 residues. The part of the CDR3 DNA that was read is TGTGCCAGCAGTTCGGTAGGCAGGCCCACTGAA. Its translation is CASSSVGRPTE. The whole CDR3 sequence is CASSSVGRPTEAFF.

This clone showed up just a few times. The read stops 3 residues short of the end of the CDR3; the missing end is completed from the germline J gene. The V call is TRBV7-8, the J call TRBJ2-7; the match to TRBD1 covers 8 bases. CDR3 length: 14 residues. From germline, CDR1 is SGHVS and CDR2 FQNEAQ. V was clipped by 5 bases and J by 2 bases; unmatched bases: 5. Partial CDR3 DNA: TGTGCCAGCAGCCTGGGGACAGGACCCTACGAG. Translation: CASSLGTGPYE. The full CDR3 reads CASSLGTGPYEQYF.

In the case of this clone: With the read ending 3 residues before the CDR3 end, the germline J gene is used to fill in that end. The chain recombines TRBV30 with TRBJ2-7; TRBD2 aligns across 10 bases. CDR1 is GTSNPN and CDR2 is SVGIG in the germline V gene (reference sequence). The CDR3 sequence is 17 residues long. The V segment lost 4 bases and the J segment 0 bases; nucleotides outside the gene matches: 12. CDR3 protein: CAWTRTGWTSGSYEQYF. CDR3 DNA, as far as it was read: TGTGCCTGGACTCGGACAGGATGGACTAGCGGCTCCTACGAG.

Note on this clone: The read gets to within 3 residues of the CDR3 end, and the germline J gene fills in the rest. The rearrangement joins TRBV30 to TRBJ2-7, with D tentatively TRBD1 (5 bases). CDR3 length: 15 residues. From germline, CDR1 is GTSNPN and CDR2 SVGIG (reference sequence). V lost 0 bases, J lost 3 bases, and 15 bases lay in between. Here the CDR3 reads CAWSVRGWGGYEQYF. CDR3 bases read: TGTGCCTGGAGTGTAAGGGGATGGGGCGGCTACGAG.

This clone was recorded a few times. The read ends 3 residues before the CDR3 terminus; that terminus is restored from the germline J gene. The chain uses TRBV7-9 and TRBJ2-7; 11 nucleotides agree with TRBD2. The V segment lost 1 base and the J segment 2 bases; nucleotides outside the gene matches: 1. The germline CDR1 and CDR2 sequences are SEHNR and FQNEAQ (reference sequence). CDR3 length: 15 residues. The sequenced CDR3 bases are TGTGCCAGCAGCTTAGGACTAGCGGGGCCCTACGAG. Translating gives CASSLGLAGPYE. The whole CDR3 sequence reads CASSLGLAGPYEQYF.

Partial CDR3 DNA: TGTGCCAGCAGCTCGGAGGGGTCCTACAATGAG. This gives the protein CASSSEGSYNE. The full CDR3 is CASSSEGSYNEQFF. The genes are TRBV5-5 and TRBJ2-1, with a weak D call TRBD2 (6 bases). Read coverage stops 3 residues before the CDR3 terminus; the germline J gene supplies the remainder. The CDR3 is 14 amino acids. Germline CDR1 is SGHKS and CDR2 is YYEKEE (reference sequence). The V gene lost 3 bases and the J gene lost 1 base, with 8 bases spanning the gap.

Worth noting for this clone: The read stops 3 residues short of the end of the CDR3; the missing end is completed from the germline J gene. The chain employs TRBV29-1 and TRBJ1-4, with D hard to call. This CDR3 region has 13 residues. Trimming shortened V by 4 bases and J by 8 bases, and 14 bases separated the two germline ends. Looked up from germline, CDR1 is SQVTM and CDR2 is ANQGSEA. CDR3 DNA, as far as it was read: TGCAGCGTTGGAAGGCAGGCGAAGGAAAAA. It translates to CSVGRQAKEK. The whole CDR3 reads CSVGRQAKEKLFF.